These T cell receptor beta chains were read from a single sample in a study of blood T cells in healthy people across ages. Using its own MiXCR run on the 5' RACE reads, TCRdb lists one record per CDR3 protein. Of about 1.1 million distinct CDR3 sequences detected, 30% to 40% appear once; the ten largest clones hold less than 15%. The sequenced sample consisted of blood. These receptors all stem from a man between 18 and 29 years old in good health. The CDR3 runs from the conserved cysteine through the conserved F or W. D genes are given only for firm matches. The size entry is marked missing in some rows and otherwise reads once, few, many or a size class.

D gene	clone size	V gene	J gene	CDR3 DNA	CDR3 protein
-	-	TRBV28	TRBJ2-1	TGTGCCAGCAGAGTTAGGGACCATGGGCAGTTCTTC	CASRVRDHGQFF
-	-	TRBV27	TRBJ1-2	TGTGCCAGCAGTTTCGAGACAAGTTCCGAACTCTATGGCTACACCTTC	CASSFETSSELYGYTF
-	-	TRBV5-1	TRBJ2-5	TGCGCCAGCAGCCGGAGTTTGGAGAGAGAGACCCAGTACTTC	CASSRSLERETQYF
-	-	TRBV14	TRBJ2-3	TGTGCCAGCAGCCCAGCCTTCGGGACAGATACGCAGTATTTT	CASSPAFGTDTQYF
-	few	TRBV5-5	TRBJ2-1	TGTGCCAGCAGCGCTTTCTCCTACAATGAGCAGTTCTTC	CASSAFSYNEQFF
-	-	TRBV11-2	TRBJ2-4	TGTGCCAGCAGCCCTAGATCCGGAGGGGGATACAAAAACATTCAGTACTTC	CASSPRSGGGYKNIQYF
-	once	TRBV11-2	TRBJ2-1	TGTGCCAGCAGCTTGGCTAGACAGGCCAATGAGCAGTTCTTC	CASSLARQANEQFF
-	few	TRBV6-5	TRBJ2-5	TGTGCCAGCAGTTACCCCGGGACCCAGTACTTC	CASSYPGTQYF
-	-	TRBV5-1	TRBJ2-5	TGCGCCAGCAGCTTGGGCCAGGGTTCGGAGACCCAGTACTTC	CASSLGQGSETQYF
TRBD1	-	TRBV24-1	TRBJ2-5	TGTGCCACCAGTGAATGGGACAGGGTTGTAGAGACCCAGTACTTC	CATSEWDRVVETQYF
-	-	TRBV20-1	TRBJ1-4	TGCAGTGCTAGGGGCGGGGGAACTAATGAAAAACTGTTTTTT	CSARGGGTNEKLFF
-	-	TRBV14	TRBJ2-3	TGTGCCAGCAGCCAAGATAAAGATACGCAGTATTTT	CASSQDKDTQYF
-	few	TRBV12-3/TRBV12-4	TRBJ2-3	TGTGCCACGGAACGGGCCAATGCAGATACGCAGTATTTT	CATERANADTQYF
-	-	TRBV12-3/TRBV12-4	TRBJ1-5	TGTGCCAGCAGTTGGGCAGTAAGTAATCAGCCCCAGCATTTT	CASSWAVSNQPQHF
-	few	TRBV7-9	TRBJ2-3	TGTGCCAGCACTCTTTCGGGAGGCACAGATACGCAGTATTTT	CASTLSGGTDTQYF
-	many	TRBV4-1	TRBJ2-5	TGCGCCAGCAGCCAAGATGTGGCCCGGACCCAGTACTTC	CASSQDVARTQYF
TRBD1	-	TRBV28	TRBJ1-5	TGTGCCAGCAGTTTACTCGGGGGGACAGAAAATCAGCCCCAGCATTTT	CASSLLGGTENQPQHF
-	-	TRBV7-9	TRBJ2-1	TGTGCCAGCAGCTCTACCATAAGACCAGCGGAACTGAGGGATGAGCAGTTCTTC	CASSSTIRPAELRDEQFF
-	few	TRBV4-2	TRBJ2-1	TGTGCCAGCAGCCAAGTCGGGTTAGGGTACAATGAGCAGTTCTTC	CASSQVGLGYNEQFF
-	-	TRBV21-1	TRBJ2-7	TGTGCCAGCAGCAAACGGGCGGGAGACTACGAGCAGTACTTC	CASSKRAGDYEQYF
-	-	TRBV23-1	TRBJ2-2	TGCGCCAGCAGTCATTATGGGGTCGGCACCGGGGAGCTGTTTTTT	CASSHYGVGTGELFF
TRBD1	few	TRBV20-1	TRBJ2-1	TGCAGTGCTAGACCTGACAGGGGAGGTTGGAATGAGCAGTTCTTC	CSARPDRGGWNEQFF
-	few	TRBV27	TRBJ1-6	TGTGCCAGCAGTTTCGGGGGTGAGGCTAATTCACCCCTCCACTTT	CASSFGGEANSPLHF
TRBD2	-	TRBV27	TRBJ2-7	TGTGCCAGCAGCAGCGGGGCCTACAATGAGCGGTACTTC	CASSSGAYNERYF
-	-	TRBV6-6	TRBJ2-7	TGTGCCGGCAGTTACGGGGCGAGCGGAGACAATGAGCAGTACTTC	CAGSYGASGDNEQYF
TRBD2	-	TRBV7-6	TRBJ2-2	TGTGCCAGCAGCCCCCGACTAGCTTCGAACACCGGGGAGCTGTTTTTT	CASSPRLASNTGELFF
-	many	TRBV4-3	TRBJ1-1	TGTGCCAGCAGTCAGGACAGATTGAACACTGAAGCTTTCTTT	CASSQDRLNTEAFF
TRBD1	-	TRBV27	TRBJ1-5	TGTGCCAGCAGTTTATTGGTGCCAGGGGGCGGCCACCCCCAGCATTTT	CASSLLVPGGGHPQHF
-	-	TRBV3-1	TRBJ1-2	TGTGCCACCTCGACGGGCCGGAACAATGGCTACACCTTC	CATSTGRNNGYTF
-	-	TRBV7-9	TRBJ2-1	TGTGCCAGCAGCTTCCAGGGTTGGCAGTTCTTC	CASSFQGWQFF
-	many	TRBV29-1	TRBJ2-3	TGCAGCGTTGATCGGGCGGGGCTAACTACAGATACGCAGTATTTT	CSVDRAGLTTDTQYF
-	many	TRBV4-2	TRBJ2-1	TGTGCCAGCAGCCAAGATTTGGCGAGCGCTTACAATGAGCAGTTCTTC	CASSQDLASAYNEQFF
-	few	TRBV14	TRBJ2-2	TGTGCCAGCAGCCACGCCCTCTCCACCGGGGAGCTGTTTTTT	CASSHALSTGELFF
-	few	TRBV5-4	TRBJ1-2	TGTGCCAGCAGCTCTGAGGCCCTAAGTGATGGCTACACCTTC	CASSSEALSDGYTF
-	-	TRBV13	TRBJ2-3	TGTGCCAGCAGCTCGACAACTAGCACAGGTACGCAGTATTTT	CASSSTTSTGTQYF
-	few	TRBV9	TRBJ2-3	TGTGCCAGCAGCGTAGGGACAGTACCTAGCACAGATACGCAGTATTTT	CASSVGTVPSTDTQYF
TRBD1	-	TRBV5-1	TRBJ1-5	TGCGCCAGCTCAATTACCGGGACAGCTAATCAGCCCCAGCATTTT	CASSITGTANQPQHF
-	few	TRBV20-1	TRBJ2-3	TGCAGTGCTAGAGATGACTTACGGCTGGATAGCACAGATACGCAGTATTTT	CSARDDLRLDSTDTQYF
-	few	TRBV6-6	TRBJ1-2	TGTGCCAGCAGTTACTCGATCATGGACCTGGGTGGCTACACCTTC	CASSYSIMDLGGYTF
-	many	TRBV4-2	TRBJ1-2	TGTGCCAGCAGCCTTTGGGCAGGTGGCAACTATGGCTACACCTTC	CASSLWAGGNYGYTF
TRBD1	-	TRBV20-1	TRBJ2-6	TGCAGTGCTAGATTGGACAGGGTAACTTCCAGGGCCAACGTCCTGACTTTC	CSARLDRVTSRANVLTF
-	-	TRBV20-1	TRBJ2-5	TGCAGTGCTAGGGCCGCTAACAATGAGCAGTACTTC	CSARAANNEQYF
-	many	TRBV6-2/TRBV6-3	TRBJ2-7	TGTGCCAGCAGTCCTTCTGACTACGAGCAGTACTTC	CASSPSDYEQYF
-	-	TRBV3-1	TRBJ1-2	TGTGCCAGCAGCCAAGATCACCTTTTAAGGGAGAGGTATGGCTACACCTTC	CASSQDHLLRERYGYTF
-	-	TRBV6-6	TRBJ2-2	TGTGCCAGCAGTTACGGCCCGGAGGGGTTTTTGTCCGGGGAGCTGTTTTTT	CASSYGPEGFLSGELFF
TRBD1	-	TRBV13	TRBJ2-7	TGTGCCAGCAGCTCCCTTACCGGGACAGGGACCTACGAGCAGTACTTC	CASSSLTGTGTYEQYF
-	many	TRBV7-9	TRBJ2-7	TGTGCCAGCAGCCTGCCGGGCCCTTCCTACGAGCAGTACTTC	CASSLPGPSYEQYF
TRBD2	-	TRBV20-1	TRBJ2-3	TGCAGTGCGCGGACTAGCGGGCAAGGTACGCAGTATTTT	CSARTSGQGTQYF
TRBD1	few	TRBV5-5	TRBJ2-7	TGTGCCAGCAGCTTTGGGTCACAGGGGGACTCCTACGAGCAGTACTTC	CASSFGSQGDSYEQYF
TRBD2	-	TRBV20-1	TRBJ2-5	TGCAGTGCCATTAGACTAGCCGGTGAGACCCAGTACTTC	CSAIRLAGETQYF
-	few	TRBV7-8	TRBJ2-3	TGTGCCAGCAGCTTAGACGGGAGAACCGGTCCTACGCAGTATTTT	CASSLDGRTGPTQYF
-	-	TRBV6-2/TRBV6-3	TRBJ1-2	TGTGCCAGCAGTTACTCGAACGTCCTTGACTACTATGGCTACACCTTC	CASSYSNVLDYYGYTF
-	many	TRBV4-2	TRBJ2-1	TGTGCCAGCAGCCAAGGGGACTCCCTTGTTGAGCAGTTCTTC	CASSQGDSLVEQFF
-	few	TRBV7-2	TRBJ2-1	TGTGCCAGCAGCCGAACCCAGGGTGAGCAGTTCTTC	CASSRTQGEQFF